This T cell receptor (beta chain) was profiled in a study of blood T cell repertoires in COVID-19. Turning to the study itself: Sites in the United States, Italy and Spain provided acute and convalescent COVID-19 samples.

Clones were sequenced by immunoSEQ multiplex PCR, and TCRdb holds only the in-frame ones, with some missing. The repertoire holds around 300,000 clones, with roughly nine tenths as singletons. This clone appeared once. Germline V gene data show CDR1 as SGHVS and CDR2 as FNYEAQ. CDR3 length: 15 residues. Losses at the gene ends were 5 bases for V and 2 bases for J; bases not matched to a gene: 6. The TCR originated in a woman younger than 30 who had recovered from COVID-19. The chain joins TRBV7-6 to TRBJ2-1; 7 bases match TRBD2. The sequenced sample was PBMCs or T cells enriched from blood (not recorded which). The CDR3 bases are TGTGCCAGCAGCCGCATAGCGGGTCCCTACAATGAGCAGTTCTTC. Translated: CASSRIAGPYNEQFF.